What follows are 6 T cell receptor beta chains derived from one specimen sequenced in a study of radiotherapy plus CTLA-4 blockade in lung cancer. Only in-frame clones appear in the TCRdb table, and some are missing; sequencing was by immunoSEQ multiplex PCR. Of roughly 90,000 clones listed, roughly 80% are singletons. Sequences were derived from peripheral blood, sampled from a patient treated with radiotherapy plus ipilimumab. These receptor sequences come from a human donor with non-small cell lung cancer that progressed on radiotherapy plus ipilimumab.

This sequence joins TRBV21-1 and TRBJ1-1. TRBV21-1 is classified as a pseudogene. The CDR3 totals 14 residues. The DNA of the CDR3 is TGTGCCAGCAGCGGTCGCCACTGGAACACTGAAGCTTTCTTT. Its protein product is CASSGRHWNTEAFF.

This clone was seen a handful of times. The chain links TRBV7-8 to TRBJ1-5; TRBD1 is a possible D gene (6 bases). Looked up from germline, CDR1 is SGHVS and CDR2 is FQNEAQ. Trimming removed 5 bases from V and 6 bases from J, with 14 bases in between. The length of the CDR3 is 14 residues. In DNA form, the CDR3 reads TGTGCCAGCAGCATACAACAGGGTGGTCAGCCCCAGCATTTT. It codes for CASSIQQGGQPQHF.

This rearrangement joins TRBV18 to TRBJ1-5; no clear D. The CDR3 covers 13 residues. Trimming cost V 3 bases and J 11 bases, with 14 bases left between them. The germline V gene has CDR1 KGHSH and CDR2 LQKENI. CDR3 residues: CASSPSPGLAQHF. The CDR3 nucleotides are TGTGCCAGCTCACCGAGCCCGGGGTTAGCCCAGCATTTT.

In DNA form, the CDR3 reads TGTGCCAGCAGTTTATTGGGCGGGAGAGGGAAGAATGAGCAGTTCTTC. Its translation is CASSLLGGRGKNEQFF. This chain links TRBV28 with TRBJ2-1; 7 bases are shared with TRBD2. The CDR3 consists of 16 residues. Germline assignment: CDR1 MDHEN and CDR2 SYDVKM. V lost 1 base and J lost 7; bases outside the gene matches: 10.

The rearrangement uses TRBV6-4 and TRBJ2-5; D ambiguous. Germline V CDR1 and CDR2: MRHNA, SNTAGT. V lost 2 bases, J lost 3 bases, and 1 base lay in between. The CDR3 totals 11 residues. CDR3 region: CASSDEETQYF. The CDR3 DNA is TGTGCCAGCAGTGACGAAGAGACCCAGTACTTC.

This clone was picked up one time. The CDR3 is CASSLSGVLTEAFF. CDR3 nucleotides: TGTGCCAGCAGCCTCTCTGGCGTTCTCACTGAAGCTTTCTTT. The rearrangement links TRBV9 to TRBJ1-1; D gene unclear. Germline V gene lookup returns CDR1 SGDLS and CDR2 YYNGEE. V was cut by 4 bases and J by 4 bases, with 14 bases left in between. CDR3 size: 14 residues.